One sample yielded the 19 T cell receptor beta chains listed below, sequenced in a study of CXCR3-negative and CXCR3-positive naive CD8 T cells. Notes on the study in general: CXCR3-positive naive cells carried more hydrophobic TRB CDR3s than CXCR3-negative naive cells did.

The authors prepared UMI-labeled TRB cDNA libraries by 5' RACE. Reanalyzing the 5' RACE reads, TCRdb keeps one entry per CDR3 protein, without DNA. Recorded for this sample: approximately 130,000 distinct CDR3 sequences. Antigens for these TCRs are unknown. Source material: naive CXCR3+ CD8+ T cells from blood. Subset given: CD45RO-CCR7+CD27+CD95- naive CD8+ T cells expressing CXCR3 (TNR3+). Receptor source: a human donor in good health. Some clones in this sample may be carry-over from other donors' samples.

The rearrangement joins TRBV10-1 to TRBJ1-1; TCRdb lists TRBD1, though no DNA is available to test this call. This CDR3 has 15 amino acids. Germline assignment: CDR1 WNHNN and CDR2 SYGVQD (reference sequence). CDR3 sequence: CASSESIRGATEAFF.

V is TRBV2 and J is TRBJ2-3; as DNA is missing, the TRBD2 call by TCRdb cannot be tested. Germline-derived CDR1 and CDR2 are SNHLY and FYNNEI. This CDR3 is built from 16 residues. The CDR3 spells CASSDSSGPSTDTQYF.

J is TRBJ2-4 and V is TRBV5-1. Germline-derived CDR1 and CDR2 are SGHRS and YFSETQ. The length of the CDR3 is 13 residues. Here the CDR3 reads CASSMAPSDIQYF. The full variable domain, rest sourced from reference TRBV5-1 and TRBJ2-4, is KAGVTQTPRYLIKTRGQQVTLSCSPISGHRSVSWYQQTPGQGLQFLFEYFSETQRNKGNFPGRFSGRQFSNSRSEMNVSTLELGDSALYLCASSMAPSDIQYFGAGTRLSVL.

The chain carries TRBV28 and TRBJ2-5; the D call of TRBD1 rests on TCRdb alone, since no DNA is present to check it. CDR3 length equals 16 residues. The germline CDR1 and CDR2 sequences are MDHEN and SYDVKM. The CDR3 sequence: CASSFHRGEYQETQYF.

CDR3 loop: CASTPGGPKGELFF. The chain is built from TRBV27 and TRBJ2-2; absent DNA, TCRdb's TRBD2 call cannot be checked. The germline V gene has CDR1 MNHEY and CDR2 SMNVEV (reference sequence). The CDR3 is 14 amino acids.

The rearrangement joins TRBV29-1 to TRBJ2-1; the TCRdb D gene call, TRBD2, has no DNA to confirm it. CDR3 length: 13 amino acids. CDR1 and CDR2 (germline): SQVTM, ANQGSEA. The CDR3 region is CSARASGSDEQFF.

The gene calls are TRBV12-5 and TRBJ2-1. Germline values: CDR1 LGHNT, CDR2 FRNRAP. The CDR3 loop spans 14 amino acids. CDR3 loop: CASGLGDYYNEQFF.

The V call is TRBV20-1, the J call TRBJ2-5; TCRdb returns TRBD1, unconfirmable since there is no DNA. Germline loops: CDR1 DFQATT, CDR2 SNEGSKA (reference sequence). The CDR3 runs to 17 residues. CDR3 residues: CSARLMIDRGARETQYF.

CDR3 protein: CAISENSRAYEQYF. The genes are TRBV10-3 and TRBJ2-7. The germline CDR1 and CDR2 sequences are ENHRY and SYGVKD. This CDR3 spans 14 amino acids.

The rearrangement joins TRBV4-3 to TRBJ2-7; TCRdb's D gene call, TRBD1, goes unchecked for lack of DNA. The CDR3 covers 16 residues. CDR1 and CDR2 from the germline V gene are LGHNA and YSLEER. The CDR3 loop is CASSQEYGQAHYEQYF.

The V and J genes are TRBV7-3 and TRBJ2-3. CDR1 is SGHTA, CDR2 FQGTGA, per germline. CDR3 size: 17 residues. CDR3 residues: CASSLSLGLAGTDTQYF.

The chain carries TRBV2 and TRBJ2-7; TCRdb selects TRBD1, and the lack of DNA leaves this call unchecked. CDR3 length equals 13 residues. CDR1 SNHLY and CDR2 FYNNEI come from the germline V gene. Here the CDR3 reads CASRPGGPYEQYF.

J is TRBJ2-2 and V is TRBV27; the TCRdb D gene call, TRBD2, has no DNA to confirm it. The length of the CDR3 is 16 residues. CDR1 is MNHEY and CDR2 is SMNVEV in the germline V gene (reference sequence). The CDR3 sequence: CASSWVMRVSTGELFF.

The CDR3 protein is CASNVGGNEQFF. V is TRBV6-6 and J is TRBJ2-1; the D call from TCRdb, TRBD2, cannot be confirmed without DNA. This CDR3 contains 12 residues. The V gene's germline CDR1 is MNHNY and CDR2 SVGAGI (reference sequence).

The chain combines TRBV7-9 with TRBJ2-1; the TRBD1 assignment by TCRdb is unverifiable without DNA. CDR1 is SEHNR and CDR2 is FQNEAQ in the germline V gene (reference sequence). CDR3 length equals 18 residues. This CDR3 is CASSPPKPGESSYNEQFF.

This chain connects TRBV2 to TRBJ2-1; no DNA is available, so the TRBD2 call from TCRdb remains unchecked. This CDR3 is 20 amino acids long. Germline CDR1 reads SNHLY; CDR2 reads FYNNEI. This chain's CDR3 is CASLSGLAGGREVIYNEQFF.

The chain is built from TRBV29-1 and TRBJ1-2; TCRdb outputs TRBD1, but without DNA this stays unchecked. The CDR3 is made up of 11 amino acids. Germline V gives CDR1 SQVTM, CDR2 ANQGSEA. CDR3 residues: CSVDRGYGYTF. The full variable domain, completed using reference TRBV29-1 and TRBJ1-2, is SAVISQKPSRDICQRGTSLTIQCQVDSQVTMMFWYRQQPGQSLTLIATANQGSEATYESGFVIDKFPISRPNLTFSTLTVSNMSPEDSSIYLCSVDRGYGYTFGSGTRLTVV.

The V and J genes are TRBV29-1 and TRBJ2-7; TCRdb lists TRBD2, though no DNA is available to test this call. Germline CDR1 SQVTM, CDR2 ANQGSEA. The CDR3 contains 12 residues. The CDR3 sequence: CSVGQGGYEQYF.

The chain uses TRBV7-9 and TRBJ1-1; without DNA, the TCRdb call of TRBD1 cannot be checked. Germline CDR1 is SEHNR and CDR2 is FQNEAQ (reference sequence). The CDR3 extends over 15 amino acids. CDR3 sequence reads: CASSLAAGGVTEAFF.